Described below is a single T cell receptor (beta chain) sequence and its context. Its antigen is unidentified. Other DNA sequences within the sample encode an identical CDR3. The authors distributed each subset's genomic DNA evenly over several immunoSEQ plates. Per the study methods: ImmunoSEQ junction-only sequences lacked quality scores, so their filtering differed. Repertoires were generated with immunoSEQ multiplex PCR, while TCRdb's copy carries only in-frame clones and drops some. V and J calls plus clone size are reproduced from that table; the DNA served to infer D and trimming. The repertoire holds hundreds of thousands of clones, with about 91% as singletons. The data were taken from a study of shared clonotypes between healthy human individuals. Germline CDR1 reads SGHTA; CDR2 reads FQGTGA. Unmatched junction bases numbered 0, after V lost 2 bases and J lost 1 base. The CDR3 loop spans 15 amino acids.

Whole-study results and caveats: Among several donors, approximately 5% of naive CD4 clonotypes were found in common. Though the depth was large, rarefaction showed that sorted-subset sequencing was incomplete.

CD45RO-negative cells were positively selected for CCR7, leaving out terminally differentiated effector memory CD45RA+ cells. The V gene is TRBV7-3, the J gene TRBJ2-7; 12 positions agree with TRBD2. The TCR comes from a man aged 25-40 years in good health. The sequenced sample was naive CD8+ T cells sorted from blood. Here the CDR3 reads CASSLGLAGSYEQYF. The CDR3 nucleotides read TGTGCCAGCAGCTTAGGACTAGCGGGGTCCTACGAGCAGTACTTC.